This T cell receptor beta chain was recorded in a study of T cell repertoires in cytomegalovirus infection. TCRdb re-called the reads with MiXCR, one entry per CDR3 protein. Counted here are approximately 590,000 distinct CDR3 sequences, 35% to 50% occurring once; the ten biggest clones make up more than 40%. V lost 1 base to trimming and J lost 7 bases; unmatched junction nucleotides: 8. The CDR3 contains 16 residues. CDR1 MNHEY and CDR2 SVGEGT come from the germline V gene. This clonotype was counted a few times. The antigen is not known. The genes are TRBV6-2 or TRBV6-3 and TRBJ2-1; 9 bases align to TRBD2. Here the sequenced sample was cultured PBMCs, taken from culture after CMV antigen stimulation. The receptor was isolated from a human donor in good health (CMV status not recorded). Some clones in this sample may be carry-over from other donors' samples. The CDR3 spells CASSYLSGGFRNEQFF. The CDR3 nucleotides are TGTGCCAGCAGTTACTTGAGCGGGGGGTTTAGGAATGAGCAGTTCTTC.